This TCR beta chain derives from a study of T-cell reconstitution after alpha-beta-depleted transplantation in children. Study findings and constraints: Reported findings indicate that, about two months after transplant, alpha-beta T cells came from several hundred expanded clones, which were derived from non-depleted graft cells. Surviving recipient T cells and thymic progenitors produced the high day-60 TCRbeta diversity seen in some patients.

Per germline, CDR1 DFQATT and CDR2 SNEGSKA (reference sequence). With 1 base removed from V and 3 bases from J, the gap between germline ends came to 7 bases. The CDR3 is 13 residues long. Library preparation (for TCRbeta) was performed with unique molecular identifiers. TCRdb used MiXCR to reprocess the PCR reads, holding one entry per CDR3 protein. This sample has roughly 670,000 distinct CDR3 sequences, with 13% found just once. Ten or more counts support this clonotype. Its target is unknown. The clonotype was recovered from a girl aged 2-10 years with congenital amegakaryocytic thrombocytopenia, due to receive a stem cell transplant. Specimen: PBMCs, collected before TCRalphabeta/CD19-depleted stem cell transplant. The chain has TRBV20-1 and TRBJ1-5; D not certain. Written as DNA, the CDR3 is TGCAGTGCTAGAGGAGGGATCAATCAGCCCCAGCATTTT. Translating gives CSARGGINQPQHF.